This T cell receptor beta chain derives from a study of blood T cell repertoires in COVID-19. On the study more broadly: COVID-19 samples, acute and convalescent, were from the United States, Italy and Spain.

This CDR3 region has 14 residues. With 0 bases removed from V and 1 base from J, the gap between germline ends came to 8 bases. Germline V gene lookup returns CDR1 SGHDT and CDR2 YYEEEE. Method: immunoSEQ multiplex PCR; TCRdb's copy keeps in-frame clones and lacks some. The sample contains 95,000 to 120,000 clones, about 83% of which appear only once. This TCR came from an older woman with acute or convalescent COVID-19. The chain employs TRBV5-6 and TRBJ2-7; no reliable D call. Sequencing was performed on peripheral blood. The CDR3 loop is CASSLDERSYEQYF. In DNA, the CDR3 is TGTGCCAGCAGCTTGGACGAGAGATCCTACGAGCAGTACTTC.